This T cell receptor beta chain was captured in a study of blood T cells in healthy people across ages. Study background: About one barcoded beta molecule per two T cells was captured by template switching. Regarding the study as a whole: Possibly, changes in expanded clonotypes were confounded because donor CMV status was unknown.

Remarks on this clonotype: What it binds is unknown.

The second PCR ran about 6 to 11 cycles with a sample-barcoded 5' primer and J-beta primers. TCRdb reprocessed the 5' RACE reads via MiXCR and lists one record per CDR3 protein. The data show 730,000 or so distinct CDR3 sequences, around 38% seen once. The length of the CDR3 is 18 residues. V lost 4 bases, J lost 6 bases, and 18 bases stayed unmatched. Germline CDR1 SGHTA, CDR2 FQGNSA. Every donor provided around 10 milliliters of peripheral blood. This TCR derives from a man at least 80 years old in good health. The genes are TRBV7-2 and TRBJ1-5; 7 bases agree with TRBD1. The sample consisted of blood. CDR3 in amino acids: CASSSQHNTGVLGQPQHF. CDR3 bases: TGTGCCAGCAGCTCACAACACAACACAGGGGTATTAGGTCAGCCCCAGCATTTT.